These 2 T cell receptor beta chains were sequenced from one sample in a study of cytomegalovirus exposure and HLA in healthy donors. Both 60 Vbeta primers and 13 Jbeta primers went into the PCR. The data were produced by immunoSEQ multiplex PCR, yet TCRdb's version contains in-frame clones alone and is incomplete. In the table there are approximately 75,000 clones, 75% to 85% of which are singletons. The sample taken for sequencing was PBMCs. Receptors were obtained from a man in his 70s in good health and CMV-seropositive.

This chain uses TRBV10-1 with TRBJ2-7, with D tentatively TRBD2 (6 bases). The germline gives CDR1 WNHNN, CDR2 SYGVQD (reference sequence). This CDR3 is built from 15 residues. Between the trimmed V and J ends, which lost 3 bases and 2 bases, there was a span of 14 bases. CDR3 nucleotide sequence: TGCGCCAGCAGTGACTCGGGGGAAGGGACCTACGAGCAGTACTTC. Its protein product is CASSDSGEGTYEQYF.

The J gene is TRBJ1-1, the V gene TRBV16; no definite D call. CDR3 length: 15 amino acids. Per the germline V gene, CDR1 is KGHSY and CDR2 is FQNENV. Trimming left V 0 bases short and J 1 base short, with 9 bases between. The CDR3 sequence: CASSQSQVQNTEAFF. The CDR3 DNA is TGTGCCAGCAGCCAATCCCAGGTTCAGAACACTGAAGCTTTCTTT.